These 16 T cell receptor beta chains share one sample of origin, sequenced in a study of T cell responses to AZD1222 COVID-19 vaccine. Generated by immunoSEQ multiplex PCR, the TCRdb table keeps only in-frame clones and is missing some. This sample has some 120,000 clones, with around 89% found just once. Sequenced material: peripheral blood, taken 28 days after the second AZD1222 dose. These TCRs come from an adult who received the AZD1222 COVID-19 vaccine.

The chain carries TRBV7-9 and TRBJ1-4, with D hard to call. This CDR3 has 15 residues. Germline V gene sequence: CDR1 SEHNR, CDR2 FQNEAQ (reference sequence). Trimming shortened V by 5 bases and J by 1 base, and 11 bases separated the two germline ends. DNA of the CDR3: TGTGCCAGCAGCCAGATGGGGATAACTAATGAAAAACTGTTTTTT. Translation gives CASSQMGITNEKLFF.

This rearrangement joins TRBV27 to TRBJ2-1, with 11 positions matching TRBD2. The junction had 9 bases not matched to a gene; V was cut back by 6 bases and J by 5 bases. CDR1 MNHEY and CDR2 SMNVEV come from the germline V gene (reference sequence). The CDR3 length is 16 residues. The CDR3 protein is CASSILSGGAHNEQFF. The DNA for the CDR3 is TGTGCCAGCAGCATCCTTAGCGGGGGGGCCCACAATGAGCAGTTCTTC.

The CDR3 DNA sequence: TGTGCCTGGAGTGCGTCCAGGCTTAATGAAAAACTGTTTTTT. Protein: CAWSASRLNEKLFF. The chain combines TRBV30 with TRBJ1-4; D is ambiguous. Trimming stripped 1 base from V and 4 bases from J, with 10 bases between. The CDR3 totals 14 residues. Germline CDR1 and CDR2: GTSNPN and SVGIG (reference sequence).

The chain recombines TRBV7-9 with TRBJ2-7, with 9 positions matching TRBD1. CDR3 size: 14 residues. With V trimmed by 6 bases and J by 6 bases, 9 bases remained unmatched. CDR1 and CDR2 from the germline V gene are SEHNR and FQNEAQ (reference sequence). This chain's CDR3 is CASRGTGFSGEQYF. The CDR3 DNA follows: TGTGCCAGCAGGGGGACAGGGTTTTCGGGCGAGCAGTACTTC.

The rearrangement joins TRBV7-6 to TRBJ2-7, with 7 bases fitting TRBD2. The germline V gene has CDR1 SGHVS and CDR2 FNYEAQ. The CDR3 length is 16 residues. Unmatched junction bases numbered 10, after V lost 0 bases and J lost 5 bases. Written as DNA, the CDR3 is TGTGCCAGCAGCTTAGCAGGAGGCGGGAGAATCCACGAGCAGTACTTC. Its protein is CASSLAGGGRIHEQYF.

About this clone: At the DNA level, this CDR3 is encoded by other sequences in the same sample as well. This chain uses TRBV2 with TRBJ2-2, with D uncertain. The CDR3 length is 14 residues. The germline gives CDR1 SNHLY, CDR2 FYNNEI. The V end lost 8 bases, the J end lost 0 bases, and 10 bases lay between the germline ends. The DNA of the CDR3 is TGTGCCAGCCGGACCGGAACGAACACCGGGGAGCTGTTTTTT. This gives the protein CASRTGTNTGELFF.

A remark on this clone: The same CDR3 also results from other DNA sequences found in this sample. The chain couples TRBV5-1 to TRBJ1-5; TRBD1 agrees at 11 bases. Germline-derived CDR1 and CDR2 are SGHRS and YFSETQ. J lost 7 bases, V lost 4 bases, and 4 bases had no gene match. The CDR3 is made up of 14 amino acids. CDR3 loop: CASSPGQGDQPQHF. CDR3 sequence (DNA): TGCGCCAGCAGCCCGGGACAGGGGGACCAGCCCCAGCATTTT.

The CDR3 here is CASGEDGGNYNEQFF. For the CDR3, the DNA is TGCGCCAGCGGGGAAGATGGTGGAAACTACAATGAGCAGTTCTTC. The rearrangement links TRBV5-1 to TRBJ2-1; unclear D gene. CDR3 size: 15 residues. V shed 7 bases and J shed 3 bases, with 17 bases lying between them. The germline CDR1 and CDR2 sequences are SGHRS and YFSETQ.

The chain joins TRBV7-2 to TRBJ2-7, with D possibly being TRBD1 (6 bases). CDR3 length equals 14 residues. V lost 3 bases, J lost 3 bases, and 12 bases lay in between. CDR1 and CDR2 (germline): SGHTA, FQGNSA. For the CDR3, the DNA is TGTGCCAGCAGCTTTACAGGGCTCGGCTACGAGCAGTACTTC. It is translated as CASSFTGLGYEQYF.

The rearrangement joins TRBV19 to TRBJ1-5; D might be TRBD1 (6 bases). The CDR3 runs to 15 residues. Germline V gene data show CDR1 as LNHDA and CDR2 as SQIVND (reference sequence). The ends were cut back, 6 bases at V and 1 base at J, with 13 bases in the middle. The CDR3: CASRPTGTSNQPQHF. The CDR3, as DNA: TGTGCCAGTAGACCCACAGGGACCAGCAATCAGCCCCAGCATTTT.

This clone appeared a single time. In DNA form, the CDR3 reads TGTGCCAGCAGCCCCGGCCGGACAGTCCAGCAGTACTTC. Translating gives CASSPGRTVQQYF. V is TRBV7-2 and J is TRBJ2-7; a possible D gene is TRBD1 (6 bases). Per the germline V gene, CDR1 is SGHTA and CDR2 is FQGNSA. V was trimmed by 5 bases and J by 8 bases, leaving 16 bases between them. This CDR3 has 13 residues.

The V and J genes are TRBV10-2 and TRBJ1-4, with TRBD1 matching over 11 bases. J gave up 7 bases and V 5 bases, and 3 bases lay outside the gene matches. Per germline, CDR1 WSHSY and CDR2 SAAADI. The CDR3 has 14 residues. In DNA, the CDR3 is TGCGCCAGCAGTAGGACAGGGGGCATTGAAAAACTGTTTTTT. It translates to CASSRTGGIEKLFF.

This clone was observed a handful of times. The J gene is TRBJ1-4, the V gene TRBV30; TRBD1 is a possible D gene (6 bases). Germline loops: CDR1 GTSNPN, CDR2 SVGIG (reference sequence). This CDR3 spans 15 amino acids. Trimming cost V 2 bases and J 4 bases, with 14 bases left between them. Here the CDR3 DNA reads TGTGCCTGGAGTTTACGGACAGCCGGTAATGAAAAACTGTTTTTT. Protein product: CAWSLRTAGNEKLFF.

This clone was seen once. J is TRBJ1-2 and V is TRBV5-4, with 11 bases lining up with TRBD1. J gave up 8 bases and V 0 bases, and 6 bases lay outside the gene matches. CDR1 and CDR2 (germline): SGHNT, YYREEE (reference sequence). The CDR3 covers 15 residues. The CDR3 is CASSLGDRGEIGYTF. DNA of the CDR3: TGTGCCAGCAGCTTGGGGGACAGGGGGGAGATAGGCTACACCTTC.

The CDR3 sequence is CASSLARYTEAFF. The DNA for the CDR3 is TGTGCCAGCAGCTTAGCCCGCTACACTGAAGCTTTCTTT. The chain joins TRBV11-2 to TRBJ1-1; D gene ambiguous. Trimming pared 1 base from V and 3 bases from J, leaving 6 bases between. CDR1 is SGHAT, CDR2 FQNNGV, per germline. The CDR3 has 13 residues.

The genes are TRBV7-2 and TRBJ1-1; 7 bases fit TRBD1. V dropped 5 bases and J dropped 1; count of bases not matched to a gene: 7. CDR1 and CDR2 (germline): SGHTA, FQGNSA. This CDR3 region has 15 residues. The CDR3 region is CASSVTGPPNTEAFF. In DNA, the CDR3 is TGTGCCAGCAGCGTGACAGGGCCACCGAACACTGAAGCTTTCTTT. The variable domain in full, with the rest retrieved from reference TRBV7-2 and TRBJ1-1, is GAGVSQSPSNKVTEKGKDVELRCDPISGHTALYWYRQSLGQGLEFLIYFQGNSAPDKSGLPSDRFSAERTGGSVSTLTIQRTQQEDSAVYLCASSVTGPPNTEAFFGQGTRLTVV.